The T cell receptor beta chain under discussion was sequenced for a study of blood T cell repertoires in COVID-19. Original processing notes: By means of reference gene primer amplification, nucleated cell counts were estimated. Some clones are missing from TCRdb's copy, which holds only in-frame ones; the method was immunoSEQ multiplex PCR. D and trimming come from the DNA, and the V and J calls and clone size come from that table. The sample contains about 270,000 clones, about four fifths of which appear only once. The receptor was derived from a human donor with COVID-19, enrolled during active disease. The donor label of this sample is uncertain. Sequencing used peripheral blood.

CDR3 nucleotides: TGTGCCAGCAGTGAGGTCGCAGGGGGCCATGGCTACACCTTC. Protein: CASSEVAGGHGYTF. The rearrangement links TRBV6-1 to TRBJ1-2, with 8 bases that match TRBD1. The CDR3 extends over 14 amino acids. The ends lost 3 bases at V and 6 bases at J; junction bases unmatched: 6. Germline CDR1 MNHNS, CDR2 SASEGT.